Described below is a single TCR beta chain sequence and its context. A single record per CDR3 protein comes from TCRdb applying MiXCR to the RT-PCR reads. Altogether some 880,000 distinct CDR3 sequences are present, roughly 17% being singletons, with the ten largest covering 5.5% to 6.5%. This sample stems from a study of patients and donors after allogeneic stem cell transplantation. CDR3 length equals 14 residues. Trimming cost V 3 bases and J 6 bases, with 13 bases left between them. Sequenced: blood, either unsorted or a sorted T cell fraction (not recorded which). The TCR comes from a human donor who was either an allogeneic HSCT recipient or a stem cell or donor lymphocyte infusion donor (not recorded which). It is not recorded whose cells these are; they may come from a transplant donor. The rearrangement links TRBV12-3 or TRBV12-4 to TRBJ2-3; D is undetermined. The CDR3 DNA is TGTGCCAGCAGTTTCACGGCAGATCGGGATACGCAGTATTTT. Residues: CASSFTADRDTQYF.